The 9 T cell receptor beta chains listed next were all sequenced from one sample in a study of T cell repertoires in cytomegalovirus infection. The antigens for these receptors are not known. Using its own MiXCR run on the reads, TCRdb lists one record per CDR3 protein. The data contain hundreds of thousands of distinct CDR3 sequences, 30% to 35% of them singletons. The sequenced sample was cultured PBMCs, obtained from culture after CMV antigen stimulation. These receptors originate from a human donor in good health (CMV status not recorded). Some clones in this sample may be carry-over from other donors' samples.

This chain connects TRBV7-6 to TRBJ2-3; the D gene could be TRBD1 or TRBD2 (6 bases each). The CDR3 contains 14 residues. CDR1 and CDR2 from the germline V gene are SGHVS and FNYEAQ. Trimming stripped 0 bases from V and 6 bases from J, with 10 bases between. The CDR3 sequence: CASSLAVGGDTQYF. DNA of the CDR3: TGTGCCAGCAGCTTAGCGGTAGGGGGGGATACGCAGTATTTT.

This clonotype turned up a few times. The genes are TRBV20-1 and TRBJ2-7, with TRBD2 identical over 13 bases. The junction had 8 bases not matched to a gene; V was cut back by 5 bases and J by 4 bases. CDR3 size: 15 residues. The V gene's germline CDR1 is DFQATT and CDR2 SNEGSKA (reference sequence). The CDR3 DNA reads TGCAGTGCTTTTACGACTAGCGGGGGGATTTACGAGCAGTACTTC. Its translation is CSAFTTSGGIYEQYF.

This clonotype appeared a few times. The chain employs TRBV20-1 and TRBJ2-3; D might be TRBD2 (6 bases). CDR1 and CDR2 from the germline V gene are DFQATT and SNEGSKA (reference sequence). The V end was cut by 6 bases, the J end by 0 bases, with 13 bases between. The CDR3 sequence is 14 residues long. The CDR3 sequence: CSAASVASTDTQYF. Written as DNA, the CDR3 is TGCAGTGCAGCTAGCGTAGCTAGCACAGATACGCAGTATTTT.

The table lists this clonotype with a few counts. CDR3 DNA sequence: TGTGCCAGCAGTTTAGAAAGGGCAGTGAACACTGAAGCTTTCTTT. Protein: CASSLERAVNTEAFF. This chain links TRBV12-3 or TRBV12-4 with TRBJ1-1; D ambiguous. The CDR3 spans 15 residues. Trimming cost V 1 base and J 0 bases, with 9 bases left between them.

This chain uses TRBV6-6 with TRBJ2-3; no firm D call. The germline CDR1 and CDR2 sequences are MNHNY and SVGAGI (reference sequence). The CDR3 runs 12 residues. Deletions cut 6 bases from V and 4 bases from J, with 8 bases between. The CDR3 region is CASRAPSDTQYF. The CDR3 coding sequence is TGTGCCAGCAGGGCACCTTCAGATACGCAGTATTTT.

This clonotype occurred a few times. The CDR3 region has the DNA TGTGCCAGTGGGACTTCTGGGGCCAACGTCCTGACTTTC. Amino acid sequence: CASGTSGANVLTF. V and J are TRBV2 and TRBJ2-6, with D maybe TRBD2 (6 bases). V shed 9 bases and J shed 1 base, with 7 bases lying between them. The CDR3 runs to 13 residues. Germline assignment: CDR1 SNHLY and CDR2 FYNNEI.

The chain is built from TRBV7-2 and TRBJ2-3; perhaps D is TRBD1 or TRBD2 (5 bases each). V was trimmed by 9 bases and J by 2 bases, leaving 6 bases between them. Germline V gene sequence: CDR1 SGHTA, CDR2 FQGNSA. The CDR3 is made up of 11 amino acids. The CDR3 reads CARGVTDTQYF. In nucleotides, the CDR3 is TGTGCCAGGGGGGTCACAGATACGCAGTATTTT. Looking up the rest from reference TRBV7-2 and TRBJ2-3 gives the full variable domain: GAGVSQSPSNKVTEKGKDVELRCDPISGHTALYWYRQSLGQGLEFLIYFQGNSAPDKSGLPSDRFSAERTGGSVSTLTIQRTQQEDSAVYLCARGVTDTQYFGPGTRLTVL.

This sequence joins TRBV20-1 and TRBJ1-2; D might be TRBD1 (5 bases). Trimming pared 3 bases from V and 7 bases from J, leaving 15 bases between. The germline CDR1 and CDR2 sequences are DFQATT and SNEGSKA (reference sequence). The CDR3 is 13 residues long. CDR3 protein: CSASTRVNGGYTF. The CDR3 DNA reads TGCAGTGCTAGTACCAGGGTGAATGGTGGCTACACCTTC.

This clonotype came up a few times. The CDR3 DNA reads TGTGCCAGCAGTTGGGACAGAACTCAGCCCCAGCATTTT. Protein: CASSWDRTQPQHF. The chain joins TRBV7-2 to TRBJ1-5; 7 nucleotides match TRBD1. CDR1 is SGHTA and CDR2 is FQGNSA in the germline V gene. V was clipped by 6 bases and J by 6 bases; unmatched bases: 5. The CDR3 extends over 13 amino acids. The variable domain in full, with the rest retrieved from reference TRBV7-2 and TRBJ1-5, is GAGVSQSPSNKVTEKGKDVELRCDPISGHTALYWYRQSLGQGLEFLIYFQGNSAPDKSGLPSDRFSAERTGGSVSTLTIQRTQQEDSAVYLCASSWDRTQPQHFGDGTRLSIL.